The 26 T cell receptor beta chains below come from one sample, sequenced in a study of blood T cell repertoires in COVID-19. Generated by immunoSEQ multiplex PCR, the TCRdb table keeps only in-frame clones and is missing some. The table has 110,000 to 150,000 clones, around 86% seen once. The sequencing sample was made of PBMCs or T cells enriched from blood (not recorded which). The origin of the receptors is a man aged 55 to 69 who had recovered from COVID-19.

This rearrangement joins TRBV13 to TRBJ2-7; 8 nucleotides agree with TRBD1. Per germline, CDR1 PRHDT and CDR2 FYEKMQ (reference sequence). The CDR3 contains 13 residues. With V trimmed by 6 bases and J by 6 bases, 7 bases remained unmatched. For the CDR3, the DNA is TGTGCCAGCAGACCGGGACAGGTTGGCGAGCAGTACTTC. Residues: CASRPGQVGEQYF.

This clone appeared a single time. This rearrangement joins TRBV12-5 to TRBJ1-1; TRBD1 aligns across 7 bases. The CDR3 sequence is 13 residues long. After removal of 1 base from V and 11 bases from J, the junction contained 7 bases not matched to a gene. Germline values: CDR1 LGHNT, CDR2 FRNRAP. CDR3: CASGLGTGTEAFF. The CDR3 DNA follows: TGTGCTAGTGGTTTGGGAACCGGGACAGAGGCTTTCTTT.

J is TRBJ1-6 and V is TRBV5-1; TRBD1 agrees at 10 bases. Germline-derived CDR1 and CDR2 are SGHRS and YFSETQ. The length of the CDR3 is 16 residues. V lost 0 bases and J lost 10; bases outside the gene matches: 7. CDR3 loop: CASSLAGQGTTSPLHF. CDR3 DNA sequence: TGCGCCAGCAGCTTGGCGGGACAGGGGACCACCTCACCCCTCCACTTT.

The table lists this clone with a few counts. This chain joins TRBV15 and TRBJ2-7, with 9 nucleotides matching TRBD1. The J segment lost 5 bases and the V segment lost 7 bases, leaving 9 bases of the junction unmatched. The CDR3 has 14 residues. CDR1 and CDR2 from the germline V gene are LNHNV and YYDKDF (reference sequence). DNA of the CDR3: TGTGCCACCACCCAGGACAGGGGTTCGCACGAGCAGTACTTC. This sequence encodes CATTQDRGSHEQYF.

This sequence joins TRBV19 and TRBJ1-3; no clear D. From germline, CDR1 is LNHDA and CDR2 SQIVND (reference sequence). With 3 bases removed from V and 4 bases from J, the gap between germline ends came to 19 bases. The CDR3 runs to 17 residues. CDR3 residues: CASSIQRRTARGNTIYF. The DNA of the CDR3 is TGTGCCAGTAGTATCCAGAGACGCACCGCGAGGGGAAACACCATATATTTT.

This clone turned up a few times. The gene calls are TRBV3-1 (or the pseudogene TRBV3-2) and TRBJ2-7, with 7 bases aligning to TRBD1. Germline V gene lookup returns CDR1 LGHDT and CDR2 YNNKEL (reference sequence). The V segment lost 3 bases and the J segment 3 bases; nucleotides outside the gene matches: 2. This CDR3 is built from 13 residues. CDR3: CASSQNRGYEQYF. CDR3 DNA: TGTGCCAGCAGCCAGAACAGGGGCTACGAGCAGTACTTC.

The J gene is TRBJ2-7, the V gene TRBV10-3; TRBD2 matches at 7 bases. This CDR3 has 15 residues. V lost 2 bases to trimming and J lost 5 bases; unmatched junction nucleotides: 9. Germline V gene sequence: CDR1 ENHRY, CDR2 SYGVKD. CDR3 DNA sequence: TGTGCCATCAGTGAGCCCCAGGTAGGGAGGGACGAGCAGTACTTC. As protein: CAISEPQVGRDEQYF.

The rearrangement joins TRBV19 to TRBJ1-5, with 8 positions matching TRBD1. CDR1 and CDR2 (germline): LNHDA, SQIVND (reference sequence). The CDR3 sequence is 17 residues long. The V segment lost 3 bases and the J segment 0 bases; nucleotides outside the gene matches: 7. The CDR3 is CASSMAQGVGSNQPQHF. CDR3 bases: TGTGCCAGTAGTATGGCACAGGGGGTTGGTAGCAATCAGCCCCAGCATTTT. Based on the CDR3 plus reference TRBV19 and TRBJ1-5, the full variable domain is DGGITQSPKYLFRKEGQNVTLSCEQNLNHDAMYWYRQDPGQGLRLIYYSQIVNDFQKGDIAEGYSVSREKKESFPLTVTSAQKNPTAFYLCASSMAQGVGSNQPQHFGDGTRLSIL.

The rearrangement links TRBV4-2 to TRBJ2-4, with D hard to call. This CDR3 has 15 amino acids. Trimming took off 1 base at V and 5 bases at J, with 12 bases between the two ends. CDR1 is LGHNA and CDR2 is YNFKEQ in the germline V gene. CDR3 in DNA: TGTGCCAGCAGCCAAGCCGTCCGTGGCCAAAACATTCAGTACTTC. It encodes CASSQAVRGQNIQYF.

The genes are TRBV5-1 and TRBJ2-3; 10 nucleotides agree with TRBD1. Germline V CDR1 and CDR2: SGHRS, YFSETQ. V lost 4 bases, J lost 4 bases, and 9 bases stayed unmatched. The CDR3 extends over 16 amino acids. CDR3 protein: CASSPMTGGIADTQYF. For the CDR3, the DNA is TGCGCCAGCAGCCCTATGACAGGGGGCATAGCAGATACGCAGTATTTT. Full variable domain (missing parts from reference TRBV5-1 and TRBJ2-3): KAGVTQTPRYLIKTRGQQVTLSCSPISGHRSVSWYQQTPGQGLQFLFEYFSETQRNKGNFPGRFSGRQFSNSRSEMNVSTLELGDSALYLCASSPMTGGIADTQYFGPGTRLTVL.

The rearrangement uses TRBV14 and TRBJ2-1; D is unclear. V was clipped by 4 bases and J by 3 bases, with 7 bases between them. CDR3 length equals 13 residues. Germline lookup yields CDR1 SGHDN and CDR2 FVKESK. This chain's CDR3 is CASSPRVYNEQFF. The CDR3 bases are TGTGCCAGCAGCCCACGAGTCTACAATGAGCAGTTCTTC.

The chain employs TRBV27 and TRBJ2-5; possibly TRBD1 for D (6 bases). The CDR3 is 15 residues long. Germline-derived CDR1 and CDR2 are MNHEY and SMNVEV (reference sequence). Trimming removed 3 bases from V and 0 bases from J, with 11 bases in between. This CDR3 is CASSLGALYQETQYF. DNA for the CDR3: TGTGCCAGCAGTTTGGGGGCTTTGTACCAAGAGACCCAGTACTTC.

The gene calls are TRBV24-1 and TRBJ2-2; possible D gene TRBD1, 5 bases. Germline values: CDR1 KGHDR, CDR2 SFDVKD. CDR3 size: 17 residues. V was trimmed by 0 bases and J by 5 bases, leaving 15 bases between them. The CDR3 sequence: CATSDLQSQGGTGELFF. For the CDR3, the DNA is TGTGCCACCAGTGATTTGCAGAGTCAGGGTGGGACCGGGGAGCTGTTTTTT.

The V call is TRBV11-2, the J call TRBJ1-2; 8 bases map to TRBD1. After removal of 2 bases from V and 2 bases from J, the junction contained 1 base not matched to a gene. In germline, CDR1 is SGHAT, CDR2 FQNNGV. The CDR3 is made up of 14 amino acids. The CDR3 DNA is TGTGCCAGCAGCTTAACAGGGGGAAACTATGGCTACACCTTC. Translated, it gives CASSLTGGNYGYTF.

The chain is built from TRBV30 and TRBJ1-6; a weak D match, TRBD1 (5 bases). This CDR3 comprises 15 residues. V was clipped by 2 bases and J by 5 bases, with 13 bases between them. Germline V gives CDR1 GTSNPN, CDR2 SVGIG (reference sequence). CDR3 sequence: CAWSRKDSNNSPLHF. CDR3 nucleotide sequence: TGTGCCTGGAGTAGAAAAGACAGTAATAATTCACCCCTCCACTTT.

CDR3 in amino acids: CASSPVGSPEWETQYF. CDR3 nucleotide sequence: TGTGCCAGCAGCCCAGTGGGCAGCCCCGAATGGGAGACCCAGTACTTC. The chain combines TRBV7-8 with TRBJ2-5; D remains ambiguous. The CDR3 is 16 amino acids. V dropped 5 bases and J dropped 5 bases, with 21 bases sitting between them. Germline CDR1 reads SGHVS; CDR2 reads FQNEAQ.

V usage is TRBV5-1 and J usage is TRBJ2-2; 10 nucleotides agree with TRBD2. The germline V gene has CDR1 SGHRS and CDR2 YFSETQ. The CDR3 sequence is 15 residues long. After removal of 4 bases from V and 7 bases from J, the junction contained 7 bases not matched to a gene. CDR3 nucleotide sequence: TGCGCCAGCAGCAGGAGCGGGGGGGCGAACGGGGAGCTGTTTTTT. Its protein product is CASSRSGGANGELFF.

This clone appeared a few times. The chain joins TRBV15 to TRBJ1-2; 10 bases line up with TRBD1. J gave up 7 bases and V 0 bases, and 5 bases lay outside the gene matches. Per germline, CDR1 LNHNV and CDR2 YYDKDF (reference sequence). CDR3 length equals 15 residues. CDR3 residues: CATSRDAGQGFGYTF. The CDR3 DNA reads TGTGCCACCAGCAGAGATGCGGGACAGGGGTTTGGCTACACCTTC.

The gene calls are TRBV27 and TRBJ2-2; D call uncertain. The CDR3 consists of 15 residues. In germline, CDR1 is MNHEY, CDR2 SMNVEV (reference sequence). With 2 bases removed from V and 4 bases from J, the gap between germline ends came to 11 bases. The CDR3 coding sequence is TGTGCCAGCAGTTTAATTTCAGGATCCACCGGGGAGCTGTTTTTT. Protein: CASSLISGSTGELFF.

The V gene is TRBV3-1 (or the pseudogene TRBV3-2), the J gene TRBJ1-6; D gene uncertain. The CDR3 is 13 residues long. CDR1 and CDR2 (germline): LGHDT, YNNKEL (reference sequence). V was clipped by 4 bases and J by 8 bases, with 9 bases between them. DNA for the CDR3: TGTGCCAGCAGCCTGAAAGGAGATTCACCCCTCCACTTT. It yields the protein CASSLKGDSPLHF.

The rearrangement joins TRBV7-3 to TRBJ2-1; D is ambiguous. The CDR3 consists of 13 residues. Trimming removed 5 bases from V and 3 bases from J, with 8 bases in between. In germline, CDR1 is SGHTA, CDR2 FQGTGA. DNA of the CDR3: TGTGCCAGCAGCGTGGCAGTCTACAATGAGCAGTTCTTC. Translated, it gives CASSVAVYNEQFF.

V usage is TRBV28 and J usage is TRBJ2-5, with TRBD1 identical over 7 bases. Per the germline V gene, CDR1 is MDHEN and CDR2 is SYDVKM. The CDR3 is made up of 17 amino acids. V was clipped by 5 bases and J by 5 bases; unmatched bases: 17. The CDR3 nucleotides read TGTGCCAGCAGTCCCCGACCGGCGTTCAAACAGGGGGAGACCCAGTACTTC. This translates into CASSPRPAFKQGETQYF.

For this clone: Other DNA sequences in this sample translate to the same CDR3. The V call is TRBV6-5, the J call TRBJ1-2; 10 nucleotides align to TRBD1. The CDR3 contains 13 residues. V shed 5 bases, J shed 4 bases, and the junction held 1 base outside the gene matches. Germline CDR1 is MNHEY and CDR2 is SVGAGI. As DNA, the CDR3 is TGTGCCAGCAGTAGGGACAGGGGCTATGGCTACACCTTC. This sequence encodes CASSRDRGYGYTF.

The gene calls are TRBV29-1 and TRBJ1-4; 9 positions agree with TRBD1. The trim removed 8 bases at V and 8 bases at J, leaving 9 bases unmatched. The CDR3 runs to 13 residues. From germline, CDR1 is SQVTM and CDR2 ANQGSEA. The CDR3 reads CSCLGQGREKLFF. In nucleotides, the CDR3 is TGCAGCTGCCTAGGACAGGGGAGGGAAAAACTGTTTTTT.

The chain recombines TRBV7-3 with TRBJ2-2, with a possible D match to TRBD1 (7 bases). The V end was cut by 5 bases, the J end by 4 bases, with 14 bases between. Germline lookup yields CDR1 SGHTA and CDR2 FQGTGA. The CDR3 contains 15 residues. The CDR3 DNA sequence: TGTGCCAGCAGCGCCCGACAGGGAGGCACCGGGGAGCTGTTTTTT. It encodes CASSARQGGTGELFF. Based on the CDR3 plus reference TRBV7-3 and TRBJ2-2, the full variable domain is GAGVSQTPSNKVTEKGKYVELRCDPISGHTALYWYRQSLGQGPEFLIYFQGTGAADDSGLPNDRFFAVRPEGSVSTLKIQRTERGDSAVYLCASSARQGGTGELFFGEGSRLTVL.

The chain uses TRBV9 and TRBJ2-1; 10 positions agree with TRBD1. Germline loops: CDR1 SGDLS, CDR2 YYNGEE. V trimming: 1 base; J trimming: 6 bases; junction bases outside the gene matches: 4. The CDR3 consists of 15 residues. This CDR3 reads CASSVRQGAINEQFF. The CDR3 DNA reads TGTGCCAGCAGCGTACGACAGGGGGCGATCAATGAGCAGTTCTTC.